Each of the 7 T cell receptor beta chains below was sequenced from the same sample in a study of metastatic and nonmetastatic thyroid tumors. The entire patient cohort was treatment-naive prior to thyroid surgery. TCRdb re-called clones via MiXCR from the PCR reads. The data contain under 45,000 clones, 15% to 20% of them seen just once; the ten biggest clones take up roughly an eighth. The sample consisted of tumor tissue. Receptors originate from a female donor with papillary thyroid cancer or a benign thyroid nodule (not recorded which). Some clones in this sample may be carry-over from other donors' samples.

This clone was seen ten or more times. The chain uses TRBV20-1 and TRBJ2-1; 11 bases fit TRBD2. The CDR3 runs 16 residues. V lost 6 bases, J lost 0 bases, and 7 bases stayed unmatched. Germline loops: CDR1 DFQATT, CDR2 SNEGSKA (reference sequence). The CDR3 DNA sequence: TGCAGTGCCCCGGGACTAGCGGCTCACTCCTACAATGAGCAGTTCTTC. This encodes CSAPGLAAHSYNEQFF.

On this clone: At one boundary the junction diverges from the germline segment, which might be a read error. CDR3 loop: CASGLGTGRDTEASF. CDR3 nucleotides: TGTGCTAGTGGTTTGGGGACAGGTCGAGACACTGAAGCTTCCTTT. This chain joins TRBV12-5 and TRBJ1-1; TRBD1 matches at 7 bases. The CDR3 covers 15 residues. Per the germline V gene, CDR1 is LGHNT and CDR2 is FRNRAP.

This clone was recorded at least ten times. This chain joins TRBV7-8 and TRBJ1-2; 9 bases are shared with TRBD1. This CDR3 is 12 amino acids long. Germline V gene sequence: CDR1 SGHVS, CDR2 FQNEAQ. J gave up 11 bases and V 2 bases, and 3 bases lay outside the gene matches. The CDR3 loop is CASSLPDRGYTF. CDR3 nucleotides: TGTGCCAGCAGCTTACCGGACAGGGGATACACCTTC.

The V gene is TRBV20-1, the J gene TRBJ2-7; no reliable D call. CDR1 is DFQATT and CDR2 is SNEGSKA in the germline V gene (reference sequence). With 6 bases removed from V and 2 bases from J, the gap between germline ends came to 14 bases. This CDR3 is 13 amino acids long. For the CDR3, the DNA is TGCAGTGCCCTCAAGATGACGGCCTACGAGCAGTACTTC. Amino acids: CSALKMTAYEQYF.

This clone was picked up many times. The chain employs TRBV11-1 and TRBJ2-1; 8 bases are shared with TRBD1. The germline V gene has CDR1 SGHAT and CDR2 FQDESV (reference sequence). V was clipped by 2 bases and J by 8 bases; unmatched bases: 8. CDR3 size: 15 residues. The CDR3 region has the DNA TGTGCCAGCAGCTTACGGACAGGGAACGTCGATGAGCAGTTCTTC. Translated: CASSLRTGNVDEQFF.

This clone was counted many times. A junction boundary mismatches the germline segment, possibly from a read error. The rearrangement links TRBV6-1 to TRBJ2-7; 9 nucleotides match TRBD1. Per the germline V gene, CDR1 is MNHNS and CDR2 is SASEGT. The CDR3 totals 16 residues. Here the CDR3 reads CASSKTGGGFSHEQYF. The CDR3 region has the DNA TGTGCCAGCAGTAAAACAGGGGGCGGCTTCTCCCACGAGCAGTACTTC.

This clone has a single count. The J gene is TRBJ2-1, the V gene TRBV11-1; D might be TRBD2 (5 bases). Germline-derived CDR1 and CDR2 are SGHAT and FQDESV (reference sequence). The ends were cut back, 4 bases at V and 4 bases at J, with 17 bases in the middle. This CDR3 comprises 16 residues. The CDR3 sequence is CASSSAARRSYNEQFF. The CDR3 DNA reads as TGTGCCAGCAGCTCCGCGGCCAGGAGGAGTTACAATGAGCAGTTCTTC. Complete variable domain (other parts from reference TRBV11-1 and TRBJ2-1): EAEVAQSPRYKITEKSQAVAFWCDPISGHATLYWYRQILGQGPELLVQFQDESVVDDSQLPKDRFSAERLKGVDSTLKIQPAELGDSAMYLCASSSAARRSYNEQFFGPGTRLTVL.